This T cell receptor beta chain was captured by sequencing in a study of cytomegalovirus exposure and HLA in healthy donors. This PCR relied on a set of 60 Vbeta primers and 13 Jbeta primers. Assay: immunoSEQ multiplex PCR; the TCRdb copy retains only in-frame clones and omits some. Found here are 85,000 to 100,000 clones, 64% of them singletons; the top ten hold roughly 2.1%. The germline V gene encodes CDR1 SGDLS and CDR2 YYNGEE. V lost 4 bases, J lost 3 bases, and 16 bases lay in between. This CDR3 has 15 residues. Input material: PBMCs. The rearrangement joins TRBV9 to TRBJ2-5; D might be TRBD2 (5 bases). The clonotype comes from a human donor in good health. The CDR3 nucleotides are TGTGCCAGCAGCCCCCGGGGTAGATGGGAAGAGACCCAGTACTTC. Translating it yields CASSPRGRWEETQYF.